The clone carrying this T cell receptor beta chain was counted only a few times. Its antigen is as yet unknown. The source of the sample is a study of T-cell reconstitution after alpha-beta-depleted transplantation in children. A library of TCRbeta sequences, prepared with unique molecular identifiers, was generated. TCRdb fed the PCR reads into MiXCR, producing one record per CDR3 protein. The sample consists of roughly 98,000 distinct CDR3 sequences, around 15% of them appearing once. V trimming: 5 bases; J trimming: 4 bases; junction bases outside the gene matches: 9. Germline V gene lookup returns CDR1 KGHDR and CDR2 SFDVKD. This CDR3 has 16 amino acids. General study results and limits: The authors attributed T-cell counts and diversity one year after transplant mostly to newly produced T cells. Reported findings indicate that, about two months after transplant, alpha-beta T cells came from several hundred expanded clones, which were derived from non-depleted graft cells. Several patients had high TCRbeta diversity at day 60; it came from surviving recipient T cells and thymic progenitors.

The sequence came from a male patient aged 2 to 10 who had a stem cell transplant for acute lymphoblastic leukemia, so the T cells may come from the graft donor. This chain links TRBV24-1 with TRBJ2-1; the match to TRBD1 covers 8 bases. Sample: PBMCs, mostly from graft donor cells, taken 180 days after TCRalphabeta/CD19-depleted stem cell transplant. The DNA of the CDR3 is TGTGCCACCAGTGGGGGGACCGGGACAGGATACAATGAGCAGTTCTTC. Residues: CATSGGTGTGYNEQFF.